This TCR beta chain was documented in a study of T cell responses to AZD1222 COVID-19 vaccine. Findings and caveats of the study: White British donors predominated, females outnumbered males, and clonal diversity was possibly underestimated.

CDR3 size: 10 residues. CDR1 and CDR2 (germline): SNHLY, FYNNEI. Between the trimmed V and J ends, which lost 8 bases and 9 bases, there was a span of 8 bases. Produced via immunoSEQ multiplex PCR; TCRdb's table is partial and in-frame only. Of about 260,000 clones in the sample, about 92% were seen once. About this clone: Its specificity is not known.

Sequencing used peripheral blood, obtained on day 0 of AZD1222 vaccination. The genes are TRBV2 and TRBJ2-1; D remains ambiguous. This sequence was found in an adult in good health. Here the CDR3 DNA reads TGTGCCAGCGATTCGGGTGAGCAGTTCTTC. It codes for CASDSGEQFF.